The entry below describes one TCR beta chain. The data are from a study of blood T cell repertoires in COVID-19. Study as a whole: Samples came from the United States, Italy and Spain, spanning acute and convalescent COVID-19. Sources were T cells, B-cell-depleted T cells, or PBMCs; the material itself was cDNA or gDNA.

Original processing notes: Nucleated cell number was recorded as an estimate derived from reference gene primer amplification. Assay: immunoSEQ multiplex PCR; the TCRdb copy retains only in-frame clones and omits some. That table furnishes V, J and clone size, whereas the DNA furnished D and trimming. The sample consists of 75,000 to 95,000 clones, roughly 78% of them appearing once. Germline V gene data show CDR1 as LGHNT and CDR2 as FRNRAP. The CDR3 runs 17 residues. V shed 3 bases, J shed 6 bases, and the junction held 16 bases outside the gene matches. The sequenced material came from peripheral blood. The chain links TRBV12-5 to TRBJ2-7; 8 bases are shared with TRBD2. This TCR derives from an elderly woman with active or convalescent COVID-19. The CDR3 DNA follows: TGTGCTAGTGGTTTCCATGAAACCGGGACTAGACCATCCGAGCAGTACTTC. As protein: CASGFHETGTRPSEQYF.